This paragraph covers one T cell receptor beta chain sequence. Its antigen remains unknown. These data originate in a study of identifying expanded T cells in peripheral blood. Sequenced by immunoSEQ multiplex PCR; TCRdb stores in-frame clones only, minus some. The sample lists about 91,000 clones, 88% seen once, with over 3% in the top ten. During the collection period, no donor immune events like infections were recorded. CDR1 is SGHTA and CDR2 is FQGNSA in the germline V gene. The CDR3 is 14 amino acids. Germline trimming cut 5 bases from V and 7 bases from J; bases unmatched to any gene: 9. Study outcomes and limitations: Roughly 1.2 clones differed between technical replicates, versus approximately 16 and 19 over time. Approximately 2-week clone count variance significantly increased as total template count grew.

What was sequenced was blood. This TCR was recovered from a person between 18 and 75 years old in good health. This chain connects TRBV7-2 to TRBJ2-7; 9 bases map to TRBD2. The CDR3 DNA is TGTGCCAGCAGCCCTATAGCGGGAGTAGGTGAGCAGTACTTC. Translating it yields CASSPIAGVGEQYF.